This T cell receptor (beta chain) came from a study of OX40 agonist ivuxolimab in advanced cancers. In the study overall: Partial responses were achieved by three patients, one with hepatocellular carcinoma and two with cutaneous melanoma.

Germline V gene lookup returns CDR1 MNHEY and CDR2 SMNVEV (reference sequence). This CDR3 spans 14 amino acids. Trimming cost V 0 bases and J 1 base, with 6 bases left between them. The data were produced by immunoSEQ multiplex PCR, yet TCRdb's version contains in-frame clones alone and is incomplete. The sample has 55,000 to 80,000 clones, around 84% seen once. The clonotype originates from an adult with an advanced solid tumor such as melanoma, head and neck, liver or kidney cancer. Material: CD4+ or CD8+ T cells sorted from blood, obtained in a trial of the OX40 agonist ivuxolimab. The chain combines TRBV27 with TRBJ2-5, with D unresolved. The CDR3 loop reads CASSLSELQETQYF. The CDR3 DNA reads as TGTGCCAGCAGTTTATCGGAGCTCCAAGAGACCCAGTACTTC.